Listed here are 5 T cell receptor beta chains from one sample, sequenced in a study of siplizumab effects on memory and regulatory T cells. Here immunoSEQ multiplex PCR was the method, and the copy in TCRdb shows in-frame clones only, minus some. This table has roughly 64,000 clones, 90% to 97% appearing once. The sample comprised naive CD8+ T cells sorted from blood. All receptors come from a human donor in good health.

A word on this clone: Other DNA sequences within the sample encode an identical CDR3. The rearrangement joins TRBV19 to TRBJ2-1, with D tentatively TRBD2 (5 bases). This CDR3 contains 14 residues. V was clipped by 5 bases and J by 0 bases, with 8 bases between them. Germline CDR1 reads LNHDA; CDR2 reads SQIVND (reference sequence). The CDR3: CASSSGSSYNEQFF. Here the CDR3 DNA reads TGTGCCAGTAGTTCGGGGAGCTCCTACAATGAGCAGTTCTTC.

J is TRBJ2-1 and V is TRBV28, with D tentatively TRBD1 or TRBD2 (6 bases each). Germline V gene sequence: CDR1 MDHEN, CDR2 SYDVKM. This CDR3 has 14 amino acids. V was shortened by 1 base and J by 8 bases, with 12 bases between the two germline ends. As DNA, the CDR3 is TGTGCCAGCAGTTTATTCAAAGGGGGGCATGAGCAGTTCTTC. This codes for CASSLFKGGHEQFF.

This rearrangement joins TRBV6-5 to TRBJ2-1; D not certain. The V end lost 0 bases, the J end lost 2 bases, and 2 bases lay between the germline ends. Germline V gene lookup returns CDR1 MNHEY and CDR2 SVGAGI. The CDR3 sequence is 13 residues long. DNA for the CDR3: TGTGCCAGCAGTTACTCGGCCTACAATGAGCAGTTCTTC. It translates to CASSYSAYNEQFF.

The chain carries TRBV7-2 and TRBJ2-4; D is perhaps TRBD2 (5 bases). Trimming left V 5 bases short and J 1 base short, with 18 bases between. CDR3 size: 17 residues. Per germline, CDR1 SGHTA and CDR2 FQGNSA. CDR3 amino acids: CASSQLTGLAAKNIQYF. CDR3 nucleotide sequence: TGTGCCAGCAGCCAGCTCACGGGGTTGGCGGCCAAAAACATTCAGTACTTC.

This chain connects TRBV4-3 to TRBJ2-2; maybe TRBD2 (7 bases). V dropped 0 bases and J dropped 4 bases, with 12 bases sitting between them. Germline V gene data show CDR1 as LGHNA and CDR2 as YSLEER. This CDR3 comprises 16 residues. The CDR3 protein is CASSQDAGARTGELFF. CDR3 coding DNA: TGCGCCAGCAGCCAAGATGCGGGGGCCCGCACCGGGGAGCTGTTTTTT.